The following is a T cell receptor beta chain sequence with its context. The data originate from a study of blood T cell repertoires in COVID-19. On the study more broadly: T cells, B-cell-depleted T cells, or PBMCs supplied cDNA or gDNA.

The V gene lost 4 bases and the J gene lost 4 bases, with 16 bases spanning the gap. CDR3 length: 15 residues. Germline CDR1 is KGHSH and CDR2 is LQKENI. Original data processing: Nucleated cell counts were estimated from reference gene primer amplification. Method: immunoSEQ multiplex PCR; TCRdb's copy keeps in-frame clones and lacks some. Clone size and the V and J calls come from that table; the DNA yielded D and trimming. The repertoire has 55,000 to 90,000 clones, roughly 84% of them found once; the top ten carry roughly 4.7%. The clonotype originates from a woman aged 60 to 75 with acute or convalescent COVID-19. The sequenced material came from peripheral blood. The chain employs TRBV18 and TRBJ1-1; D gene ambiguous. CDR3: CASSLPNGRGTEAFF. CDR3 sequence (DNA): TGTGCCAGCTCACTGCCAAACGGACGGGGCACTGAAGCTTTCTTT.